This T cell receptor (beta chain) appears in the sequencing data of a study of shared clonotypes between healthy human individuals. Study-level points and caveats: Few donors limited the genetic and exposure-history diversity represented.

Those who donated were healthy HIV-negative adults, with no recent acute infections or vaccinations reported. Trimming cost V 7 bases and J 5 bases, with 14 bases left between them. Germline V gives CDR1 SGHAT, CDR2 FQNNGV. The CDR3 extends over 13 amino acids. Per sorted-subset replicate PCR, input was approximately 0.2 ug DNA, representing roughly 30,000 T cell genomes. The method was immunoSEQ multiplex PCR; TCRdb's version includes in-frame clones alone and lacks a portion of them. This sample has roughly 640,000 clones, with around 67% found just once. Note on this clone: Its antigen remains unidentified.

This chain joins TRBV11-2 and TRBJ2-5; perhaps TRBD2 as D (7 bases). The sequenced sample was memory CD4+ T cells sorted from blood. Specified subset: CD45RA-negative fraction. This clonotype was sampled from a woman aged 25 to 39 in good health. DNA for the CDR3: TGTGCCAGCAACCGGGGGGCGCGGGAGACCCAGTACTTC. Translation: CASNRGARETQYF.